Reported below is one T cell receptor (beta chain). The entry originates in a study of T cell changes during pregnancy in multiple sclerosis. Here immunoSEQ multiplex PCR was the method, and the copy in TCRdb shows in-frame clones only, minus some. The sample holds 30,000 to 45,000 clones, about 90% seen once. The CDR3 has 15 amino acids. With 5 bases clipped from V and 2 bases from J, the junction kept 5 bases outside the gene matches. Germline V lookup: CDR1 SGHNT, CDR2 YYREEE (reference sequence). The receptor's source is a female donor with multiple sclerosis, enrolled in a pregnancy study. This material consisted of CD4+ T cells from peripheral blood mononuclear cells, taken before pregnancy. V and J are TRBV5-4 and TRBJ2-1; 9 nucleotides line up with TRBD2. The CDR3: CASRPGGGAYNEQFF. For the CDR3, the DNA is TGTGCCAGCAGGCCGGGCGGGGGGGCCTACAATGAGCAGTTCTTC. Filled out from reference TRBV5-4 and TRBJ2-1, the complete variable domain reads ETGVTQSPTHLIKTRGQQVTLRCSSQSGHNTVSWYQQALGQGPQFIFQYYREEENGRGNFPPRFSGLQFPNYSSELNVNALELDDSALYLCASRPGGGAYNEQFFGPGTRLTVL.